The 17 T cell receptor beta chains reported below all come from one sample, sequenced in a study of regulatory T cells in long-lasting Graves disease. Both iRepertoire HTBI primers and Arm-PCR of CDR3 regions were used to build the TCR beta libraries. MiXCR, run by TCRdb on the multiplex PCR reads, gives a single entry per CDR3 protein. The sample carries a few hundred thousand distinct CDR3 sequences, 20% to 30% recorded once. Time point specified: persistent/refractory GD, antithyroid drugs over 5 years with positive TRAb. Researchers made the TCR library from RNA that was extracted from PBMCs. The sequencing used peripheral blood mononuclear cells (PBMCs), collected when the disease was refractory, from a patient treated with antithyroid drugs. The source is a female donor with Graves disease.

This clonotype was recorded many times. The chain joins TRBV20-1 to TRBJ1-1; D is unclear. CDR1 is DFQATT and CDR2 is SNEGSKA in the germline V gene (reference sequence). V gave up 0 bases and J gave up 0 bases, with 11 bases separating them. The CDR3 loop spans 15 amino acids. The CDR3 DNA reads as TGCAGTGCTAGAGATCCTGTCAGCATGAACACTGAAGCTTTCTTT. This codes for CSARDPVSMNTEAFF.

V is TRBV19 and J is TRBJ2-7, with 8 positions matching TRBD1. J lost 1 base, V lost 6 bases, and 5 bases had no gene match. CDR1 and CDR2 from the germline V gene are LNHDA and SQIVND (reference sequence). CDR3 length: 14 residues. The CDR3 region has the DNA TGTGCCAGTAGACAGGACAGGGCTTCCTACGAGCAGTACTTC. Its translation is CASRQDRASYEQYF.

This clonotype occurred a few times. CDR3 sequence: CSASPEGGGIQYF. CDR3 sequence (DNA): TGCAGTGCTAGTCCCGAGGGGGGTGGCATTCAGTACTTC. The chain combines TRBV20-1 with TRBJ2-4, with D perhaps matching TRBD1 or TRBD2 (6 bases each). CDR1 and CDR2 (germline): DFQATT, SNEGSKA (reference sequence). The CDR3 consists of 13 residues. The germline V and J ends were trimmed by 3 bases and 9 bases, with 15 bases remaining between them.

This clonotype was observed a handful of times. Possible read error: a much larger clone is one base away. The J gene is TRBJ2-5, the V gene TRBV2; tentative D call: TRBD1 (5 bases). From germline, CDR1 is SNHLY and CDR2 FYNNEI. Trimming took 3 bases from V and 3 from J, leaving 17 bases between them. The length of the CDR3 is 16 residues. CDR3 nucleotides: TGTGCCAGCAGTGACCTCCTTGGGGCAAGGGAAGAGACCCAGTACTTC. It specifies CASSDLLGAREETQYF.

There are many counts of this clonotype. J is TRBJ2-7 and V is TRBV7-2; possibly TRBD2 for D (6 bases). The CDR3 runs to 15 residues. CDR1 SGHTA and CDR2 FQGNSA come from the germline V gene. Trimming stripped 1 base from V and 6 bases from J, with 16 bases between. CDR3 coding DNA: TGTGCCAGCAGCTTAGACGGGAGTAGGTATCTCGAGCAGTACTTC. Its translation is CASSLDGSRYLEQYF.

This clonotype turned up a few times. The chain combines TRBV20-1 with TRBJ2-7, with 9 bases aligning to TRBD2. The J segment lost 2 bases and the V segment lost 3 bases, leaving 5 bases of the junction unmatched. The CDR3 spans 14 residues. CDR1 is DFQATT and CDR2 is SNEGSKA in the germline V gene (reference sequence). The CDR3 spells CSASASGTPYEQYF. DNA for the CDR3: TGCAGTGCTAGCGCTAGCGGGACACCCTACGAGCAGTACTTC.

This clonotype has only a few counts. The rearrangement joins TRBV20-1 to TRBJ2-1; 12 bases are a match to TRBD1. J was trimmed by 7 bases and V by 3 bases; bases with no gene match: 7. The CDR3 is 15 residues long. Looked up from germline, CDR1 is DFQATT and CDR2 is SNEGSKA (reference sequence). The CDR3 spells CSARAGGQGANEQFF. The DNA of the CDR3 is TGCAGTGCTAGGGCGGGGGGACAGGGGGCGAATGAGCAGTTCTTC.

In DNA, the CDR3 is TGCAGTGCTAGGGAGCTAGCGGGAGCTGGTGAGCAGTACTTC. Amino acids: CSARELAGAGEQYF. The genes are TRBV20-1 and TRBJ2-7; TRBD2 matches 10 bases. V shed 3 bases, J shed 7 bases, and the junction held 9 bases outside the gene matches. This CDR3 has 14 amino acids. The V gene's germline CDR1 is DFQATT and CDR2 SNEGSKA (reference sequence).

V and J are TRBV19 and TRBJ1-5, with D perhaps TRBD1 (6 bases). The germline V and J ends were trimmed by 8 bases and 7 bases, with 24 bases remaining between them. The CDR3 is 16 amino acids. Germline CDR1 is LNHDA and CDR2 is SQIVND (reference sequence). The CDR3, as DNA: TGTGCCAGTTCTGTACTCGGAACAGGGTCGGGGCAGCCCCAGCATTTT. Its protein is CASSVLGTGSGQPQHF.

This clonotype showed up many times. The chain joins TRBV7-8 to TRBJ1-5; 8 bases match TRBD1. The germline V gene has CDR1 SGHVS and CDR2 FQNEAQ. J lost 1 base, V lost 5 bases, and 10 bases had no gene match. The CDR3 is made up of 17 amino acids. This chain's CDR3 is CASSPSQGARSNQPQHF. The DNA for the CDR3 is TGTGCCAGCAGCCCGAGCCAGGGGGCACGAAGCAATCAGCCCCAGCATTTT.

The chain recombines TRBV20-1 with TRBJ1-2, with 7 bases lining up with TRBD1. With 0 bases clipped from V and 4 bases from J, the junction kept 5 bases outside the gene matches. This CDR3 region has 14 residues. The V gene's germline CDR1 is DFQATT and CDR2 SNEGSKA (reference sequence). CDR3 sequence reads: CSARDLDRAYGYTF. DNA of the CDR3: TGCAGTGCTAGAGATTTAGACAGGGCCTATGGCTACACCTTC.

This rearrangement joins TRBV6-2 or TRBV6-3 to TRBJ1-2, with D possibly being TRBD1 (6 bases). This CDR3 spans 15 amino acids. Germline assignment: CDR1 MNHEY and CDR2 SVGEGT. V lost 6 bases, J lost 6 bases, and 20 bases lay in between. CDR3: CASRQTPTGVNGYTF. As DNA, the CDR3 is TGTGCCAGCAGACAAACGCCGACAGGAGTTAATGGCTACACCTTC.

This clonotype came up many times. The genes are TRBV28 and TRBJ2-5, with unresolved D. V gave up 4 bases and J gave up 2 bases, with 14 bases separating them. Germline V gene lookup returns CDR1 MDHEN and CDR2 SYDVKM. The CDR3 spans 15 residues. The CDR3 is CASSSETAIQETQYF. CDR3 coding DNA: TGTGCCAGCAGTTCCGAAACAGCAATTCAAGAGACCCAGTACTTC.

The chain is built from TRBV2 and TRBJ2-5, with D uncertain. V was cut by 7 bases and J by 5 bases, with 20 bases left in between. Per germline, CDR1 SNHLY and CDR2 FYNNEI. The CDR3 length is 15 residues. In nucleotides, the CDR3 is TGTGCCAGCAAGACCGGGCCTCCCAGTGAGGAGACCCAGTACTTC. The encoded protein is CASKTGPPSEETQYF. Complete variable domain (other parts from reference TRBV2 and TRBJ2-5): EPEVTQTPSHQVTQMGQEVILRCVPISNHLYFYWYRQILGQKVEFLVSFYNNEISEKSEIFDDQFSVERPDGSNFTLKIRSTKLEDSAMYFCASKTGPPSEETQYFGPGTRLLVL.

The CDR3: CASSPDKTGQGNEKLFF. CDR3 nucleotides: TGTGCCAGCAGCCCTGACAAAACGGGACAGGGGAATGAAAAACTGTTTTTT. The rearrangement links TRBV14 to TRBJ1-4, with TRBD1 identical over 10 bases. In germline, CDR1 is SGHDN, CDR2 FVKESK. With V trimmed by 4 bases and J by 5 bases, 10 bases remained unmatched. There are 17 residues in the CDR3.

The genes are TRBV2 and TRBJ1-2; TRBD1 matches at 8 bases. Germline V gives CDR1 SNHLY, CDR2 FYNNEI. The CDR3 contains 13 residues. J lost 4 bases, V lost 7 bases, and 5 bases had no gene match. Here the CDR3 reads CASTRTGSYGYTF. CDR3 in DNA: TGTGCCAGCACCCGGACAGGGTCCTATGGCTACACCTTC. The whole variable domain, remainder taken from reference TRBV2 and TRBJ1-2, is EPEVTQTPSHQVTQMGQEVILRCVPISNHLYFYWYRQILGQKVEFLVSFYNNEISEKSEIFDDQFSVERPDGSNFTLKIRSTKLEDSAMYFCASTRTGSYGYTFGSGTRLTVV.

This clonotype was seen repeatedly, ten times or more. The CDR3 loop reads CASSLAGGGNYEQYF. Written as DNA, the CDR3 is TGTGCCAGCAGCTTGGCAGGGGGCGGTAACTACGAGCAGTACTTC. The chain links TRBV5-5 to TRBJ2-7, with TRBD1 matching 8 bases. Germline V gives CDR1 SGHKS, CDR2 YYEKEE (reference sequence). This CDR3 has 15 residues. The J segment lost 3 bases and the V segment lost 0 bases, leaving 5 bases of the junction unmatched.